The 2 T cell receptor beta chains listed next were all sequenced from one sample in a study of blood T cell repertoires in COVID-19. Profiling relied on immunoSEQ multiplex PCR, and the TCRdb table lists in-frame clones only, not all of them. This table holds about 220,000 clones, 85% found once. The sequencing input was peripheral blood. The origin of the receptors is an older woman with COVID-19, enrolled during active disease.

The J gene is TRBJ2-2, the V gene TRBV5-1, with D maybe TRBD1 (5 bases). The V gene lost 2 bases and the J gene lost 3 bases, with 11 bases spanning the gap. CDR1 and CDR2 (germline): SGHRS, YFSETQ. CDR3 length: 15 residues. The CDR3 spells CASSFATVYTGELFF. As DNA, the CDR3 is TGCGCCAGCAGCTTCGCGACAGTATACACCGGGGAGCTGTTTTTT.

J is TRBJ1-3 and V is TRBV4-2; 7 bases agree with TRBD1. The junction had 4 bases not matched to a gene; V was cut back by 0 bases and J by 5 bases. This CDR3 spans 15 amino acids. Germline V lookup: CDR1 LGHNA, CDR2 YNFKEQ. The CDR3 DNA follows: TGTGCCAGCAGCCAAGAAGGGGACAGAAGAAACACCATATATTTT. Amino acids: CASSQEGDRRNTIYF.